This TCR beta chain was sequenced for a study of blood T cell repertoires in COVID-19. Study details: Acute and convalescent COVID-19 samples came from the United States, Italy and Spain. The cDNA or gDNA used as material had been derived from T cells, B-cell-depleted T cells, or PBMCs.

CDR1 MNHNY and CDR2 SVGAGI come from the germline V gene (reference sequence). The CDR3 consists of 15 residues. V was shortened by 2 bases and J by 6 bases, with 14 bases between the two germline ends. Authors' methods: Amplification of reference gene primers provided the estimated nucleated cell counts. TCRdb keeps only in-frame clones here, not all; method: immunoSEQ multiplex PCR. V, J and clone size are those of that table, while D and trimming were read from the DNA. This table holds just over 300,000 clones, more than 75% found once. Grouping used clinical history reported by participants in a survey and questionnaire.

This sequence joins TRBV6-6 and TRBJ1-5; possibly TRBD1 for D (5 bases). Specimen: PBMCs or T cells enriched from blood (not recorded which). The TCR sequence derives from a man aged 25 to 40 who had recovered from COVID-19. CDR3 protein: CASSYESRAAQPQHF. The CDR3 DNA is TGTGCCAGCAGTTACGAGAGCAGGGCTGCTCAGCCCCAGCATTTT.